One sample yielded the 20 T cell receptor beta chains listed below, sequenced in a study of OX40 agonist ivuxolimab in advanced cancers. Generated by immunoSEQ multiplex PCR, the TCRdb table keeps only in-frame clones and is missing some. The sample has 70,000 to 85,000 clones, 86% seen once. Specimen: CD4+ or CD8+ T cells sorted from blood, collected in a trial of the OX40 agonist ivuxolimab. These receptors came from an adult with an advanced solid tumor such as melanoma, head and neck, liver or kidney cancer.

The chain employs TRBV5-1 and TRBJ2-3, with D hard to call. The CDR3 has 16 residues. Per germline, CDR1 SGHRS and CDR2 YFSETQ. Between the trimmed V and J ends, which lost 5 bases and 0 bases, there was a span of 16 bases. CDR3 region: CASRRELSPSTDTQYF. In nucleotides, the CDR3 is TGCGCCAGCAGGCGTGAGTTATCCCCTAGCACAGATACGCAGTATTTT.

The chain carries TRBV27 and TRBJ2-7; maybe TRBD1 (6 bases). V was cut by 4 bases and J by 0 bases, with 10 bases left in between. Germline V gives CDR1 MNHEY, CDR2 SMNVEV (reference sequence). There are 14 residues in the CDR3. CDR3 sequence reads: CASSWGRTSYEQYF. The CDR3 bases are TGTGCCAGCAGTTGGGGGCGGACCTCCTACGAGCAGTACTTC.

The chain links TRBV11-2 to TRBJ1-1; no reliable D call. V lost 1 base to trimming and J lost 7 bases, with 10 bases between them. Germline V lookup: CDR1 SGHAT, CDR2 FQNNGV. The CDR3 length is 13 residues. CDR3: CASSLGPRHEAFF. Here the CDR3 DNA reads TGTGCCAGCAGCTTAGGACCAAGACATGAAGCTTTCTTT.

The chain is built from TRBV7-2 and TRBJ1-4, with D possibly being TRBD1 (6 bases). The V end was cut by 3 bases, the J end by 5 bases, with 10 bases between. The CDR3 runs 14 residues. CDR1 and CDR2 from the germline V gene are SGHTA and FQGNSA. The CDR3 loop reads CASSFGGGNEKLFF. As DNA, the CDR3 is TGTGCCAGCAGCTTTGGAGGGGGGAATGAAAAACTGTTTTTT.

This chain uses TRBV4-3 with TRBJ1-6; a weak D match, TRBD1 (5 bases). This CDR3 is 16 amino acids long. Trimming pared 0 bases from V and 9 bases from J, leaving 15 bases between. The germline gives CDR1 LGHNA, CDR2 YSLEER. The CDR3 spells CASSQEVGRVVSPLHF. In DNA, the CDR3 is TGCGCCAGCAGCCAAGAAGTTGGCAGGGTGGTTTCACCCCTCCACTTT.

The chain joins TRBV12-5 to TRBJ2-2; the D gene could be TRBD1 or TRBD2 (5 bases each). The germline CDR1 and CDR2 sequences are LGHNT and FRNRAP. The V gene lost 5 bases and the J gene lost 2 bases, with 18 bases spanning the gap. The CDR3 is made up of 17 amino acids. DNA of the CDR3: TGTGCTAGTGGTATAAGCTCTGGGGGTCTAAACACCGGGGAGCTGTTTTTT. Its translation is CASGISSGGLNTGELFF.

The chain links TRBV6-5 to TRBJ2-7; no definite D call. Per germline, CDR1 MNHEY and CDR2 SVGAGI. Trimming cost V 2 bases and J 2 bases, with 7 bases left between them. This CDR3 has 13 amino acids. For the CDR3, the DNA is TGTGCCAGCAGTTACGCAGCCACCTACGAGCAGTACTTC. Amino acid sequence: CASSYAATYEQYF.

The V call is TRBV4-3, the J call TRBJ1-1; no reliable D call. The germline V gene encodes CDR1 LGHNA and CDR2 YSLEER. The CDR3 is 13 residues long. Trimming removed 4 bases from V and 0 bases from J, with 6 bases in between. The CDR3 sequence is CASSLKMNTEAFF. The CDR3 DNA sequence: TGCGCCAGCAGCCTGAAGATGAACACTGAAGCTTTCTTT.

V gene TRBV18 combines with J gene TRBJ1-2; the D gene is possibly TRBD1 (6 bases). The CDR3 length is 17 residues. V lost 3 bases and J 4 bases, leaving 21 bases between the germline ends. Germline V gene lookup returns CDR1 KGHSH and CDR2 LQKENI. The CDR3 region is CASSPSGGNRDAYGYTF. The CDR3 nucleotides are TGTGCCAGCTCACCCTCGGGGGGAAACAGGGATGCCTATGGCTACACCTTC. Using reference TRBV18 and TRBJ1-2 for the parts outside the CDR3, the full variable domain is NAGVMQNPRHLVRRRGQEARLRCSPMKGHSHVYWYRQLPEEGLKFMVYLQKENIIDESGMPKERFSAEFPKEGPSILRIQQVVRGDSAAYFCASSPSGGNRDAYGYTFGSGTRLTVV.

The genes are TRBV10-3 and TRBJ1-3, with D uncertain. This CDR3 has 11 residues. Deletions cut 10 bases from V and 0 bases from J, with 4 bases between. Germline-derived CDR1 and CDR2 are ENHRY and SYGVKD. CDR3 DNA: TGTGCCAGCCTCTCTGGAAACACCATATATTTT. This codes for CASLSGNTIYF.

The rearrangement uses TRBV7-2 and TRBJ1-3; a possible D gene is TRBD1 (5 bases). Deletions cut 0 bases from V and 2 bases from J, with 8 bases between. The CDR3 has 15 residues. The germline CDR1 and CDR2 sequences are SGHTA and FQGNSA. The CDR3 here is CASSLAGAAGNTIYF. As DNA, the CDR3 is TGTGCCAGCAGCTTAGCCGGGGCGGCTGGAAACACCATATATTTT.

The V and J genes are TRBV2 and TRBJ2-1; no clear D gene. Trimming removed 11 bases at V and 4 bases at J, with 9 bases between. The CDR3 is 11 residues long. Germline CDR1 and CDR2: SNHLY and FYNNEI. CDR3 in amino acids: CAGRQYNEQFF. The CDR3, as DNA: TGTGCCGGCCGACAATACAATGAGCAGTTCTTC.

This clone was recorded a few times. The rearrangement links TRBV6-4 to TRBJ1-5; the D is unclear. There are 15 residues in the CDR3. Germline-derived CDR1 and CDR2 are MRHNA and SNTAGT. V gave up 7 bases and J gave up 5 bases, with 18 bases separating them. Here the CDR3 reads CASIGGPLGDQPQHF. The CDR3 DNA reads TGTGCCAGCATTGGAGGGCCGCTCGGGGATCAGCCCCAGCATTTT.

The rearrangement uses TRBV5-1 and TRBJ2-3; 7 nucleotides agree with TRBD1. The J segment lost 5 bases and the V segment lost 4 bases, leaving 7 bases of the junction unmatched. The length of the CDR3 is 14 residues. Germline V gene data show CDR1 as SGHRS and CDR2 as YFSETQ. CDR3 amino acids: CASSKQGEIDTQYF. The CDR3 nucleotides are TGCGCCAGCAGCAAGCAGGGGGAAATAGATACGCAGTATTTT. Looking up the rest from reference TRBV5-1 and TRBJ2-3 gives the full variable domain: KAGVTQTPRYLIKTRGQQVTLSCSPISGHRSVSWYQQTPGQGLQFLFEYFSETQRNKGNFPGRFSGRQFSNSRSEMNVSTLELGDSALYLCASSKQGEIDTQYFGPGTRLTVL.

The genes are TRBV7-2 and TRBJ1-2; TRBD1 matches at 10 bases. V lost 6 bases to trimming and J lost 4 bases; unmatched junction nucleotides: 11. Germline values: CDR1 SGHTA, CDR2 FQGNSA. CDR3 length: 16 residues. CDR3 loop: CASSPARGTGAYGYTF. The CDR3 DNA reads as TGTGCCAGCAGTCCAGCGAGGGGGACAGGGGCCTATGGCTACACCTTC.

The CDR3 nucleotides are TGTGCCAGCTCAGAGAGCGGCAGGCAAGGCTCCTACGAGCAGTACTTC. Its protein product is CASSESGRQGSYEQYF. The chain joins TRBV18 to TRBJ2-7; D possibly corresponds to TRBD2 (5 bases). Germline V gene data show CDR1 as KGHSH and CDR2 as LQKENI. This CDR3 comprises 16 residues. Trimming cost V 5 bases and J 0 bases, with 17 bases left between them.

The chain is built from TRBV25-1 and TRBJ1-6; D is undetermined. The V end was cut by 8 bases, the J end by 0 bases, with 11 bases between. The CDR3 contains 15 residues. Germline V gene lookup returns CDR1 MGHDK and CDR2 SYGVNS. This chain's CDR3 is CASRSGSSYNSPLHF. CDR3 DNA sequence: TGTGCCAGCCGTAGTGGGAGCTCCTATAATTCACCCCTCCACTTT.

The chain uses TRBV6-5 and TRBJ1-3, with D perhaps matching TRBD1 (5 bases). V lost 2 bases, J lost 2 bases, and 10 bases lay in between. This CDR3 has 15 amino acids. From germline, CDR1 is MNHEY and CDR2 SVGAGI. In DNA form, the CDR3 reads TGTGCCAGCAGTTACCGCGACAGTCCTGGAAACACCATATATTTT. It translates to CASSYRDSPGNTIYF.

As for this clone: Germline is not matched at one junction end, which may reflect a read error. The CDR3 is CASSGQSLPSYEQYF. The CDR3 DNA sequence: TGCGCCAGCAGCGGACAGTCCCTTCCTTCCTACGAGCAGTACTTC. J is TRBJ2-5 and V is TRBV5-4; weak D call: TRBD1 (6 bases). With the DNA end fitting TRBJ2-7 better, the J assignment may be wrong. CDR1 and CDR2 (germline): SGHNT, YYREEE (reference sequence). The CDR3 is 15 amino acids.

The chain combines TRBV15 with TRBJ2-7; D is unclear. The V end was cut by 8 bases, the J end by 1 base, with 9 bases between. This CDR3 has 12 residues. Germline V CDR1 and CDR2: LNHNV, YYDKDF (reference sequence). The CDR3 sequence is CATGKGSYEQYF. CDR3 coding DNA: TGTGCCACCGGAAAAGGTTCCTACGAGCAGTACTTC.